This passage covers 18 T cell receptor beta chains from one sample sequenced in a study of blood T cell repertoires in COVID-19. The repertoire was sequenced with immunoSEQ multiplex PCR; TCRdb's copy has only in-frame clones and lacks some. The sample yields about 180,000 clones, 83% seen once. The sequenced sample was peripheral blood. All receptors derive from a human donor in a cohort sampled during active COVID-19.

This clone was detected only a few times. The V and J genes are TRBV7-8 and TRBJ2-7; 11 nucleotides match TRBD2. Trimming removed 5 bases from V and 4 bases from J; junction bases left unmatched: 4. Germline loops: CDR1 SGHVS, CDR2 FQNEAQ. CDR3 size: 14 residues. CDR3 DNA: TGTGCCAGCAGCCAGACTAGCGGGATATACGAGCAGTACTTC. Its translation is CASSQTSGIYEQYF.

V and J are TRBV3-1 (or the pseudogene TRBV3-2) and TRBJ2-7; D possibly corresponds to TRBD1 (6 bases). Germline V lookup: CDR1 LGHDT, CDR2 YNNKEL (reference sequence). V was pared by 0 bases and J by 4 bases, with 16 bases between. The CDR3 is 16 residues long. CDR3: CASSQDRARGRYEQYF. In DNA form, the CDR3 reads TGTGCCAGCAGCCAAGATAGGGCCAGGGGTAGGTACGAGCAGTACTTC.

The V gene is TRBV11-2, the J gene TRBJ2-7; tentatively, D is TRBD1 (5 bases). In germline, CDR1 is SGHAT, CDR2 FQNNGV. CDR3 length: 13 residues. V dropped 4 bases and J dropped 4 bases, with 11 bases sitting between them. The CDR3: CASSSPDSYEQYF. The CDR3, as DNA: TGTGCCAGCAGCTCCCCTGACAGTTACGAGCAGTACTTC.

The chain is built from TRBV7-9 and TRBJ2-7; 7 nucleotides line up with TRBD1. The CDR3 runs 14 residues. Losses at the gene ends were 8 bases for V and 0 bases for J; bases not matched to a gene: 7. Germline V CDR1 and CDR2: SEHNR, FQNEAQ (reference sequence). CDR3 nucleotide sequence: TGTGCCAGCGAACGAGGGGGCGGCTCCTACGAGCAGTACTTC. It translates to CASERGGGSYEQYF. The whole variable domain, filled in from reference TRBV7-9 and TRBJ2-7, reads DTGVSQNPRHKITKRGQNVTFRCDPISEHNRLYWYRQTLGQGPEFLTYFQNEAQLEKSRLLSDRFSAERPKGSFSTLEIQRTEQGDSAMYLCASERGGGSYEQYFGPGTRLTVT.

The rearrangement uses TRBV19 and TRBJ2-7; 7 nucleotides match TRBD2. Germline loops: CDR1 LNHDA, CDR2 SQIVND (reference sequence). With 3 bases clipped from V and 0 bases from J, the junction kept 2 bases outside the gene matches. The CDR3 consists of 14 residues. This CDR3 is CASSIRTSSYEQYF. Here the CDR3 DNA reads TGTGCCAGTAGTATCCGGACTAGCTCCTACGAGCAGTACTTC.

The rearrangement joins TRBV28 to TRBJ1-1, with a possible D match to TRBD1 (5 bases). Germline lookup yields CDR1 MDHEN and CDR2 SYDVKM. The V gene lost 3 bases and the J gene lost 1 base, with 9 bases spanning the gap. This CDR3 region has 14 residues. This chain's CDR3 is CASSFRGENTEAFF. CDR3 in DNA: TGTGCCAGCAGTTTTAGGGGCGAGAACACTGAAGCTTTCTTT.

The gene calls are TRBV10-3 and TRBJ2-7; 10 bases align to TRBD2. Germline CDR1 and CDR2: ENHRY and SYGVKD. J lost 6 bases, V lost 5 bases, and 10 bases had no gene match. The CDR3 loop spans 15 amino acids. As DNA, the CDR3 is TGTGCCATCAGTCCAAGGACTAGCGGTTCCCTCGAGCAGTACTTC. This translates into CAISPRTSGSLEQYF.

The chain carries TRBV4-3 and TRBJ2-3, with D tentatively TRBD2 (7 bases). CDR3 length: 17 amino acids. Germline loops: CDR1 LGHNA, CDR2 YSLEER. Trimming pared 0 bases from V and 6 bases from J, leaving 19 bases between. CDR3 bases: TGCGCCAGCAGCCAAGATAAAGGGGGAGGGCCTGGGGATACGCAGTATTTT. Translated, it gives CASSQDKGGGPGDTQYF.

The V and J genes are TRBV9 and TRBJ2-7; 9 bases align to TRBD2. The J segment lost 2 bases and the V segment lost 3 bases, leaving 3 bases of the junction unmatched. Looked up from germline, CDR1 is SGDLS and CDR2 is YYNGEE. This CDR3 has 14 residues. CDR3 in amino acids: CASSEASGTYEQYF. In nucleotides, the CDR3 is TGTGCCAGCAGCGAGGCTAGCGGGACCTACGAGCAGTACTTC.

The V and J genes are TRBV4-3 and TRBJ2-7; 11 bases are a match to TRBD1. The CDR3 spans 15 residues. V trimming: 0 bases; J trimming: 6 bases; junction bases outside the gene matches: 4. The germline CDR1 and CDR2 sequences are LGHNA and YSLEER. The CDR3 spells CASSQDPGQGGEQYF. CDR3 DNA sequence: TGCGCCAGCAGCCAAGATCCGGGACAGGGGGGCGAGCAGTACTTC.

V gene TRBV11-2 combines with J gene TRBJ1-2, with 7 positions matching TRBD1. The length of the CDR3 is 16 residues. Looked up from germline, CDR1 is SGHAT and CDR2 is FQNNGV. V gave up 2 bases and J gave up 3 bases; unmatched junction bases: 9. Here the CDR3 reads CASSLRSGGPDYGYTF. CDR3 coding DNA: TGTGCCAGCAGCTTAAGGTCAGGGGGACCTGACTATGGCTACACCTTC.

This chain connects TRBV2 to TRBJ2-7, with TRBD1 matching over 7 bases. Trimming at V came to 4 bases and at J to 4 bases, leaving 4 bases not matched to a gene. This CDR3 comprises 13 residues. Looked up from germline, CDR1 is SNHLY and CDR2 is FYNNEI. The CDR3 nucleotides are TGTGCCAGCAGTGGACAGGGATTTTACGAGCAGTACTTC. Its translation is CASSGQGFYEQYF.

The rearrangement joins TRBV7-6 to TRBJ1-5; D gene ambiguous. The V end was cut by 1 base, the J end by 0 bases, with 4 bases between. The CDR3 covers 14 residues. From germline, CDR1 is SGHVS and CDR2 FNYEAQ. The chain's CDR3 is CASSLGLSNQPQHF. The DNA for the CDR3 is TGTGCCAGCAGCTTAGGTCTTAGCAATCAGCCCCAGCATTTT.

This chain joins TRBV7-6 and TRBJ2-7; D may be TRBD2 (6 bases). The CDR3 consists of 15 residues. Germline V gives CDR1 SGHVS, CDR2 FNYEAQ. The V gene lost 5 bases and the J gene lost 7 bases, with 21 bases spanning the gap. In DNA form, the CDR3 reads TGTGCCAGCAGCCACACGGGCGGGGTCGCTCCAGAGCAGTACTTC. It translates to CASSHTGGVAPEQYF.

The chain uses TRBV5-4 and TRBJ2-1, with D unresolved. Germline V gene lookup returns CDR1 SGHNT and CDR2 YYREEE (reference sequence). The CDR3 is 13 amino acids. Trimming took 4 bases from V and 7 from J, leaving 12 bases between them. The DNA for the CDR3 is TGTGCCAGCAGCCTGGGCATCGAGAATGAGCAGTTCTTC. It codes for CASSLGIENEQFF.

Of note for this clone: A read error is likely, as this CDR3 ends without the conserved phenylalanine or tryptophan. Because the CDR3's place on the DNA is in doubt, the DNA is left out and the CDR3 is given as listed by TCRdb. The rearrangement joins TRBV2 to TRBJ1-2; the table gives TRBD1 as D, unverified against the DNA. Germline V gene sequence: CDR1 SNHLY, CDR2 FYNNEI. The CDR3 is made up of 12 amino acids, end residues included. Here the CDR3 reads CASSEQGQGKKV.

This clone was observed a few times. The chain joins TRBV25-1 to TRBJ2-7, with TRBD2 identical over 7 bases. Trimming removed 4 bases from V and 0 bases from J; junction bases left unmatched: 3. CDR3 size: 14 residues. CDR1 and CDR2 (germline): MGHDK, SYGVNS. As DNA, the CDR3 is TGTGCCAGCAGTGCCCTAGCGGACTCCTACGAGCAGTACTTC. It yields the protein CASSALADSYEQYF.

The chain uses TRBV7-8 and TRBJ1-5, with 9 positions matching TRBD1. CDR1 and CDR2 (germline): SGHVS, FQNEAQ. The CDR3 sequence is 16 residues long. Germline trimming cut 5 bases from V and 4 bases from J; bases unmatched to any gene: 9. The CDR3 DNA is TGTGCCAGCAGCCCCCCCGGGACAGGGAGGAATCAGCCCCAGCATTTT. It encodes CASSPPGTGRNQPQHF.